The T cell receptor beta chain described here comes from a study of blood T cell repertoires in COVID-19. Repertoires were generated with immunoSEQ multiplex PCR, while TCRdb's copy carries only in-frame clones and drops some. Among approximately 250,000 clones listed, approximately 79% were seen once. What was sequenced was PBMCs or T cells enriched from blood (not recorded which). The clonotype comes from a man aged 30 to 45 with acute COVID-19.

The CDR3 sequence is CASSLGVGTSNEQFF. As DNA, the CDR3 is TGTGCCAGCAGCTTAGGGGTGGGGACTAGCAATGAGCAGTTCTTC. The chain recombines TRBV7-2 with TRBJ2-1; 8 nucleotides match TRBD2. This CDR3 region has 15 residues. Germline V gene data show CDR1 as SGHTA and CDR2 as FQGNSA. After removal of 1 base from V and 6 bases from J, the junction contained 5 bases not matched to a gene.